Presented here are 30 T cell receptor beta chains from one specimen sequenced in a study of CXCR3-negative and CXCR3-positive naive CD8 T cells. 5' RACE with UMI labels generated the TRB cDNA libraries. One entry per CDR3 protein, without DNA, is what TCRdb gives after re-calling the 5' RACE reads. This repertoire includes about 43,000 distinct CDR3 sequences. The sequenced material came from memory CD8+ T cells from blood. These receptors were obtained from a human donor in good health. Some clones in this sample may be carry-over from other donors' samples.

The chain employs TRBV28 and TRBJ1-6; the D call of TRBD1 rests on TCRdb alone, since no DNA is present to check it. The CDR3 runs to 14 residues. Germline V gene data show CDR1 as MDHEN and CDR2 as SYDVKM. This CDR3 reads CASSSPGLNSPLHF.

The genes are TRBV6-4 and TRBJ2-1; TCRdb lists TRBD1, though no DNA is available to test this call. The CDR3 sequence is 14 residues long. Germline CDR1 is MRHNA and CDR2 is SNTAGT. CDR3 amino acids: CASSETTGGNEQFF.

The rearrangement uses TRBV25-1 and TRBJ2-2; checking the TCRdb D call of TRBD2 is not possible without DNA. The CDR3 is 14 residues long. CDR1 MGHDK and CDR2 SYGVNS come from the germline V gene. Here the CDR3 reads CASTRGGDTGELFF. Full variable domain (missing parts from reference TRBV25-1 and TRBJ2-2): EADIYQTPRYLVIGTGKKITLECSQTMGHDKMYWYQQDPGMELHLIHYSYGVNSTEKGDLSSESTVSRIRTEHFPLTLESARPSHTSQYLCASTRGGDTGELFFGEGSRLTVL.

The chain uses TRBV5-1 and TRBJ2-7. Germline CDR1 and CDR2: SGHRS and YFSETQ. The CDR3 totals 13 residues. This CDR3 is CASSYVPAYEQYF.

This chain joins TRBV28 and TRBJ2-3; TCRdb picks TRBD2, but there is no DNA to check that call. The CDR3 consists of 16 residues. The germline V gene encodes CDR1 MDHEN and CDR2 SYDVKM. The CDR3 sequence: CASSLSSGLHTDTQYF. The full variable domain, completed using reference TRBV28 and TRBJ2-3, is DVKVTQSSRYLVKRTGEKVFLECVQDMDHENMFWYRQDPGLGLRLIYFSYDVKMKEKGDIPEGYSVSREKKERFSLILESASTNQTSMYLCASSLSSGLHTDTQYFGPGTRLTVL.

This chain joins TRBV28 and TRBJ2-1. CDR1 and CDR2 from the germline V gene are MDHEN and SYDVKM. The length of the CDR3 is 12 residues. The CDR3 loop reads CASSLAHNEQFF.

This clonotype is classed as medium-sized by frequency. The chain links TRBV25-1 to TRBJ2-7; TCRdb proposes TRBD1, but this gene call is untestable without DNA. In germline, CDR1 is MGHDK, CDR2 SYGVNS. CDR3 length: 15 residues. The CDR3 here is CASSDPRGGTYEQYF.

V is TRBV12-3 or TRBV12-4 and J is TRBJ2-1; TCRdb's D call, TRBD2, is unchecked because there is no DNA. This CDR3 has 15 residues. CDR3 sequence reads: CASSKTSGLNNEQFF.

The CDR3 loop is CASSQDLGTGGNTQYF. The J gene is TRBJ2-3, the V gene TRBV4-3; TCRdb calls TRBD1, which cannot be checked without DNA. Germline CDR1 is LGHNA and CDR2 is YSLEER. The CDR3 sequence is 16 residues long.

This chain connects TRBV27 to TRBJ2-5; TCRdb proposes TRBD1, but this gene call is untestable without DNA. Per the germline V gene, CDR1 is MNHEY and CDR2 is SMNVEV (reference sequence). CDR3 length: 14 residues. The CDR3 region is CASRMTGGKETQYF.

The chain uses TRBV29-1 and TRBJ2-7; as DNA is missing, the TRBD2 call by TCRdb cannot be tested. The germline CDR1 and CDR2 sequences are SQVTM and ANQGSEA. The CDR3 has 15 amino acids. The CDR3 protein is CSVGGGTSGAYEQYF.

The chain couples TRBV6-4 to TRBJ2-1; TCRdb names TRBD1, which stays unverified in the absence of DNA. The CDR3 runs to 16 residues. CDR1 MRHNA and CDR2 SNTAGT come from the germline V gene. CDR3 in amino acids: CASSDSAGLDPNEQFF.

This chain uses TRBV20-1 with TRBJ1-1; TCRdb's D call of TRBD1 is untestable without DNA. CDR1 is DFQATT and CDR2 is SNEGSKA in the germline V gene (reference sequence). This CDR3 spans 15 amino acids. The CDR3: CSAKPFRVEGTEAFF.

The chain is built from TRBV27 and TRBJ2-5; there is no DNA to check the TCRdb D call of TRBD1. There are 13 residues in the CDR3. The germline gives CDR1 MNHEY, CDR2 SMNVEV (reference sequence). CDR3 sequence reads: CASSSSDAGRQYF.

This rearrangement joins TRBV20-1 to TRBJ2-3; the TRBD1 assignment by TCRdb is unverifiable without DNA. Germline CDR1 reads DFQATT; CDR2 reads SNEGSKA (reference sequence). This CDR3 region has 15 residues. The CDR3 sequence: CSHTVRDRATDTQYF.

The chain couples TRBV6-2 or TRBV6-3 to TRBJ2-1; the TRBD1 assignment by TCRdb is unverifiable without DNA. The V gene's germline CDR1 is MNHEY and CDR2 SVGEGT. The CDR3 contains 14 residues. The CDR3 here is CASSYRGLFDEQFF.

The chain is built from TRBV5-1 and TRBJ2-3; TCRdb's D call, TRBD2, is unchecked because there is no DNA. The CDR3 is 16 residues long. In germline, CDR1 is SGHRS, CDR2 YFSETQ. This CDR3 reads CASSLTAGDSTDTQYF.

The chain uses TRBV12-3 or TRBV12-4 and TRBJ2-2; the D call from TCRdb, TRBD1, cannot be confirmed without DNA. The CDR3 loop spans 14 amino acids. CDR3 sequence reads: CASTLGVNTGELFF.

This sequence joins TRBV7-2 and TRBJ1-5; the D call from TCRdb, TRBD1, cannot be confirmed without DNA. CDR1 is SGHTA, CDR2 FQGNSA, per germline. The CDR3 spans 15 residues. The CDR3 is CASSLAGQVNQPQHF.

The chain uses TRBV4-3 and TRBJ2-2; as DNA is missing, the TRBD2 call by TCRdb cannot be tested. Germline V gene data show CDR1 as LGHNA and CDR2 as YSLEER. There are 16 residues in the CDR3. CDR3 amino acids: CASSQDTSSVTGELFF.

The V call is TRBV6-6, the J call TRBJ1-1; TCRdb's assignment of TRBD1 cannot be checked, as there is no DNA. Germline V gene lookup returns CDR1 MNHNY and CDR2 SVGAGI (reference sequence). The CDR3 spans 15 residues. CDR3: CAGSPGTPSGAEAFF.

The chain's CDR3 is CSAGTSGPNEQFF. The V and J genes are TRBV29-1 and TRBJ2-1; absent DNA, TCRdb's TRBD2 call cannot be checked. From germline, CDR1 is SQVTM and CDR2 ANQGSEA. The CDR3 consists of 13 residues.

CDR3 sequence reads: CASRVGTESNQPQHF. The V gene is TRBV5-5, the J gene TRBJ1-5; TCRdb returns TRBD1, unconfirmable since there is no DNA. This CDR3 has 15 amino acids. CDR1 is SGHKS, CDR2 YYEKEE, per germline (reference sequence).

The chain recombines TRBV5-1 with TRBJ1-1. From germline, CDR1 is SGHRS and CDR2 YFSETQ. The CDR3 length is 14 residues. CDR3 sequence: CASSPWGTATEAFF. The full variable domain, completed using reference TRBV5-1 and TRBJ1-1, is KAGVTQTPRYLIKTRGQQVTLSCSPISGHRSVSWYQQTPGQGLQFLFEYFSETQRNKGNFPGRFSGRQFSNSRSEMNVSTLELGDSALYLCASSPWGTATEAFFGQGTRLTVV.

The chain links TRBV6-2 or TRBV6-3 to TRBJ2-5; TCRdb outputs TRBD1, but without DNA this stays unchecked. This CDR3 spans 12 amino acids. Germline V gene data show CDR1 as MNHEY and CDR2 as SVGEGT. CDR3 region: CASTSGQSAQYF.

This chain joins TRBV6-2 or TRBV6-3 and TRBJ2-7; TCRdb selects TRBD1, and the lack of DNA leaves this call unchecked. Germline V gene data show CDR1 as MNHEY and CDR2 as SVGEGT. The CDR3 is made up of 16 amino acids. CDR3 sequence: CASSYSPMDSAYEQYF.

The chain is built from TRBV29-1 and TRBJ2-2; checking the TCRdb D call of TRBD1 is not possible without DNA. Germline V CDR1 and CDR2: SQVTM, ANQGSEA. The CDR3 sequence is 15 residues long. The chain's CDR3 is CSVTGGSANTGELFF.

The chain is built from TRBV4-2 and TRBJ2-1; TCRdb's assignment of TRBD1 cannot be checked, as there is no DNA. Germline V CDR1 and CDR2: LGHNA, YNFKEQ. The CDR3 runs to 16 residues. CDR3 sequence reads: CASSQVPGSSYNEQFF.

The chain is built from TRBV7-7 and TRBJ1-1; as DNA is missing, the TRBD1 call by TCRdb cannot be tested. Germline values: CDR1 SSHAT, CDR2 FNYEAQ (reference sequence). The CDR3 spans 13 residues. CDR3: CASSLDRDTEAFF.

The chain joins TRBV27 to TRBJ2-1; TCRdb calls TRBD2, which cannot be checked without DNA. In germline, CDR1 is MNHEY, CDR2 SMNVEV (reference sequence). The CDR3 has 14 amino acids. The CDR3 here is CASSSGGAYNEQFF.